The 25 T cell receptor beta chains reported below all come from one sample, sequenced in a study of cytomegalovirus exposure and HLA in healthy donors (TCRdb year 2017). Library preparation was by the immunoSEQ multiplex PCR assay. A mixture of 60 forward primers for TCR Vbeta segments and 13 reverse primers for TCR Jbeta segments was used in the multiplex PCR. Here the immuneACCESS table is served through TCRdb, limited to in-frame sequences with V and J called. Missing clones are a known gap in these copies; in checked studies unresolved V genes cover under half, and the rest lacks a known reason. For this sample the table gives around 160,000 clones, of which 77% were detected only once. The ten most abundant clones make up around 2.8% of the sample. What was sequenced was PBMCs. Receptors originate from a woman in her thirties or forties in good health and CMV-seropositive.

CDR3 protein: CASSSRTGGYGYTF. The CDR3 DNA sequence: TGTGCCAGCAGCTCACGGACAGGGGGCTATGGCTACACCTTC. This rearrangement joins TRBV7-2 to TRBJ1-2; 10 positions match TRBD1. The V segment lost 4 bases and the J segment 4 bases; nucleotides outside the gene matches: 3. Germline V gene lookup returns CDR1 SGHTA and CDR2 FQGNSA. The CDR3 contains 14 residues.

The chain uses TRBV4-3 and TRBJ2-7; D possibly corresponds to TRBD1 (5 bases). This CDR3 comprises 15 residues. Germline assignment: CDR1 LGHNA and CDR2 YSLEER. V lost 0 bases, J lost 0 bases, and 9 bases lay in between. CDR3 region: CASSQDRQGSYEQYF. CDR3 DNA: TGCGCCAGCAGCCAAGATCGTCAGGGCTCCTACGAGCAGTACTTC.

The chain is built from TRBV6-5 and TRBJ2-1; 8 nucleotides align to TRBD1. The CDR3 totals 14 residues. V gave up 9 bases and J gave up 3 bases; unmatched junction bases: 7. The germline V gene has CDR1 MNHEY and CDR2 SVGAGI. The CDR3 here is CASTPGTGYNEQFF. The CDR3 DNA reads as TGTGCCAGTACTCCCGGGACAGGCTACAATGAGCAGTTCTTC.

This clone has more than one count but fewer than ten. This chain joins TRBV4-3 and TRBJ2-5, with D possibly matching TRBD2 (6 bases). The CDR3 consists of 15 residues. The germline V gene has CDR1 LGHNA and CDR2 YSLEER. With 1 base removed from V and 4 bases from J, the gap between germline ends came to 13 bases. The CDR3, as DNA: TGCGCCAGCAGCCAAGGAAGCGGGTGGGCAGAGACCCAGTACTTC. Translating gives CASSQGSGWAETQYF.

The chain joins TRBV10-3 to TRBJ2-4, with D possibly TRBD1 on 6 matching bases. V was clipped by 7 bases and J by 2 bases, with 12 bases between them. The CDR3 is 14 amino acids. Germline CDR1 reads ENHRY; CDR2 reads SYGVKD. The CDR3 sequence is CAINQGGPKNIQYF. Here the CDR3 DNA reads TGTGCCATCAATCAAGGGGGTCCCAAAAACATTCAGTACTTC.

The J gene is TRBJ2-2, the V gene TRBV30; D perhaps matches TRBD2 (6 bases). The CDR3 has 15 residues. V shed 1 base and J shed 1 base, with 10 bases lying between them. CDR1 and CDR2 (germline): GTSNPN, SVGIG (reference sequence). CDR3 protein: CAWSAGLQNTGELFF. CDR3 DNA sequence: TGTGCCTGGAGTGCGGGACTGCAGAACACCGGGGAGCTGTTTTTT.

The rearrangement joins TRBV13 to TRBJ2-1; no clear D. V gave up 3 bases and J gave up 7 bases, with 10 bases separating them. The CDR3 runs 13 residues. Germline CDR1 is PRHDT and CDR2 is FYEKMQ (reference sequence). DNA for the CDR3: TGTGCCAGCAGCTTTGTACAAACGAATGAGCAGTTCTTC. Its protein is CASSFVQTNEQFF.

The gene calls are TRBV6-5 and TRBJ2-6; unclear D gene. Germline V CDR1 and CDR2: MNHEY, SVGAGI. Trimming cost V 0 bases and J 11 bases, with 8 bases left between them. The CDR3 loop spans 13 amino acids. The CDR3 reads CASSYSPSDVLTF. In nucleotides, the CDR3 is TGTGCCAGCAGTTACTCGCCGAGTGACGTCCTGACTTTC.

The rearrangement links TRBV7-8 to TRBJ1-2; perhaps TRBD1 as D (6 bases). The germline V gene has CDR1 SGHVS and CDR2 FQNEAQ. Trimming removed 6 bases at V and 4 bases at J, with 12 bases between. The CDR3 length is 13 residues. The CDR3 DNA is TGTGCCAGCAGTTGGACAGAGGGCTATGGCTACACCTTC. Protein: CASSWTEGYGYTF.

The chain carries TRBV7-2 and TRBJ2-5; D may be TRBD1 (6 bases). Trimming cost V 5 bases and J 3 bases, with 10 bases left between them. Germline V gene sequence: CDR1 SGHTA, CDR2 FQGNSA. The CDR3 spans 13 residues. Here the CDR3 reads CASSPRTEETQYF. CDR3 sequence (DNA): TGTGCCAGCAGCCCCCGGACAGAAGAGACCCAGTACTTC.

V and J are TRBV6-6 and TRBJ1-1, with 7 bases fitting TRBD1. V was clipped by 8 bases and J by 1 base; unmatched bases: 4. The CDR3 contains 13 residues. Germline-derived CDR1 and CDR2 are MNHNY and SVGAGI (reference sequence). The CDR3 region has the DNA TGTGCCAGCCGGACAGGACAGAACACTGAAGCTTTCTTT. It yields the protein CASRTGQNTEAFF.

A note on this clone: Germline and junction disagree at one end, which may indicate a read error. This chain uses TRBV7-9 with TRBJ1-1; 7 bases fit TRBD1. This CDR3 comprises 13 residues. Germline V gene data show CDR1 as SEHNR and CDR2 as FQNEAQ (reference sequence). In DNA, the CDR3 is TGTTCCAGCAGCCTCAGGGGGGAGGCTGAAGCTTTCTTT. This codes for CSSSLRGEAEAFF.

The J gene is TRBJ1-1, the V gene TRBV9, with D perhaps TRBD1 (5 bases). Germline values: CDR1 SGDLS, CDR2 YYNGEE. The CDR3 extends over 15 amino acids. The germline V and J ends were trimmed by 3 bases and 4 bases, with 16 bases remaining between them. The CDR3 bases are TGTGCCAGCAGCGCCGGGGGGGACTGGGGCACTGAAGCTTTCTTT. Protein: CASSAGGDWGTEAFF.

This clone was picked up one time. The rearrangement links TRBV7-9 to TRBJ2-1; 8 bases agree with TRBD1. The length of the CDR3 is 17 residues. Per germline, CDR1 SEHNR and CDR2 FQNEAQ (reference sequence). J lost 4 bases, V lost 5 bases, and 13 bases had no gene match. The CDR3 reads CASSIGQGARIYNEQFF. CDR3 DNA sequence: TGTGCCAGCAGCATAGGGCAGGGGGCGAGAATTTACAATGAGCAGTTCTTC.

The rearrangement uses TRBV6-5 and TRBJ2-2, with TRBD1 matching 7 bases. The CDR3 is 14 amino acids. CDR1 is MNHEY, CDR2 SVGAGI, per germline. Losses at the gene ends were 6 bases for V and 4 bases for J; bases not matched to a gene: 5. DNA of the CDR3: TGTGCCAGCAGCCGGACAGGACCCACCGGGGAGCTGTTTTTT. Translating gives CASSRTGPTGELFF.

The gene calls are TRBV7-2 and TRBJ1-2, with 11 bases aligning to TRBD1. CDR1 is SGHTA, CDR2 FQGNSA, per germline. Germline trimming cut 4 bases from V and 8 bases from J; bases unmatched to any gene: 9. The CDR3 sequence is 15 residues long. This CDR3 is CASSSRTGGEYGYTF. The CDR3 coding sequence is TGTGCCAGCAGCTCCAGGACAGGGGGCGAATACGGCTACACCTTC.

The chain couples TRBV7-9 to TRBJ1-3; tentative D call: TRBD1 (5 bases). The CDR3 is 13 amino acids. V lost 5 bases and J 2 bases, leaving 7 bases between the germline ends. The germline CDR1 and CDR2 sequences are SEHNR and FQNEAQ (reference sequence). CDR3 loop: CASSRGTGNTIYF. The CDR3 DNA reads TGTGCCAGCAGCCGGGGGACTGGAAACACCATATATTTT.

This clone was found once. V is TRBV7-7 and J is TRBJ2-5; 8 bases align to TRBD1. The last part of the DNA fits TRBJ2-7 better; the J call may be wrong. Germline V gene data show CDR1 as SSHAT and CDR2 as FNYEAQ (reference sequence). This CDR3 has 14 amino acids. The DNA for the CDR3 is TGTGCCAGCAGCCCTGACAGGGGAGCCTACGAGCAGTACTTC. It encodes CASSPDRGAYEQYF.

The CDR3 sequence is CASRPNLAGVPNEQFF. CDR3 DNA: TGTGCCAGCAGACCTAATCTAGCGGGAGTCCCCAATGAGCAGTTCTTC. The V and J genes are TRBV11-2 and TRBJ2-1, with TRBD2 identical over 10 bases. Germline CDR1 and CDR2: SGHAT and FQNNGV. V shed 6 bases and J 6 bases; nucleotides not matched to a gene: 11. The CDR3 is 16 residues long.

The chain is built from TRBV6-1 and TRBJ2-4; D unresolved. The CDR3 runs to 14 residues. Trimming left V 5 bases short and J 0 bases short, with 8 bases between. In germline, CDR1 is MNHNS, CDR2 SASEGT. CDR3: CASSKDGAKNIQYF. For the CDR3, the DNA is TGTGCCAGCAGTAAAGACGGAGCCAAAAACATTCAGTACTTC.

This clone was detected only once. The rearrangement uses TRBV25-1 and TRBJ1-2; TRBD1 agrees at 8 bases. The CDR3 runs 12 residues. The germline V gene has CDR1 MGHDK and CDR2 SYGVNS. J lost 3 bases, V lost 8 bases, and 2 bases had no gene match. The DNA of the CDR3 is TGTGCCAGCGGACAGGGTCACTATGGCTACACCTTC. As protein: CASGQGHYGYTF.

This CDR3 is CSVESSGATDTQYF. The DNA for the CDR3 is TGCAGCGTTGAGTCCAGCGGGGCGACAGATACGCAGTATTTT. The V call is TRBV29-1, the J call TRBJ2-3; 7 bases map to TRBD2. This CDR3 contains 14 residues. CDR1 and CDR2 from the germline V gene are SQVTM and ANQGSEA. V lost 3 bases, J lost 3 bases, and 6 bases stayed unmatched.

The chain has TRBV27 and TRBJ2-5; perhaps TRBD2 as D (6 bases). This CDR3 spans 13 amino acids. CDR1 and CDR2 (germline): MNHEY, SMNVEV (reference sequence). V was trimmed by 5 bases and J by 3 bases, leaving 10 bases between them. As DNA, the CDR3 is TGTGCCAGCAGTGATAGCGGAAAAGAGACCCAGTACTTC. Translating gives CASSDSGKETQYF.

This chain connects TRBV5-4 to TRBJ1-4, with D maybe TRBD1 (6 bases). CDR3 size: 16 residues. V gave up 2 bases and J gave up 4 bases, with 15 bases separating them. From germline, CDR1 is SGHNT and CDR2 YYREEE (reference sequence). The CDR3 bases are TGTGCCAGCAGCTTAGACCCCAGGGGTGGTAATGAAAAACTGTTTTTT. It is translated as CASSLDPRGGNEKLFF.

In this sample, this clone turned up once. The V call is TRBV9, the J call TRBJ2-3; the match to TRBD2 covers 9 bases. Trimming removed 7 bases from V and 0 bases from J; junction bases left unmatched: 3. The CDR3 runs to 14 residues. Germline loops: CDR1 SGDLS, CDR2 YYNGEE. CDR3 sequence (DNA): TGTGCCAGCGGGGCGGGGGGGAGCACAGATACGCAGTATTTT. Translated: CASGAGGSTDTQYF.